Listed below are T cell receptor beta chains from one sample, sequenced in a study of T cell repertoires in cytomegalovirus infection. TCRdb ran MiXCR on the reads and lists one entry per CDR3 protein. The table has more than 55,000 distinct CDR3 sequences, about 20% seen once. No antigen is known for these receptors. Sequenced material: CD8+ T cells from cultured PBMCs, taken from culture after CMV antigen stimulation. These receptors originate from a human donor in good health (CMV status not recorded). Some clones in this sample may be carry-over from other donors' samples. Both conserved end residues are part of each CDR3. Fields, in order: J gene, D gene, clone size, V gene, CDR3 DNA, CDR3 protein. The D gene is left open where the match is weak. Clone size is given for some rows only: seen once, a few or many times, or a class if the clone is expanded.

>TRBJ2-5|TRBD1|NA|TRBV2
TGTGCCAGCAGATACAGGGGGCAAGAGACCCAGTACTTC
CASRYRGQETQYF
>TRBJ1-5|TRBD1|NA|TRBV20-1
TGCAGTGCTATCGGGACAGTTGGGGGGGGCAATCAGCCCCAGCATTTT
CSAIGTVGGGNQPQHF
>TRBJ1-5|NA|NA|TRBV27
TGTGCCAGCAGTTTGACGGGGGGCCGCAATCAGCCCCAGCATTTT
CASSLTGGRNQPQHF
>TRBJ1-6|NA|NA|TRBV19
TGTGCCGCCCGTCCCCGGCACTTGGGTTCACCCCTCCACTTT
CAARPRHLGSPLHF
>TRBJ1-1|TRBD1|NA|TRBV27
TGTGCCAGCAGTAGGGACAGATCCAACACTGAAGCTTTCTTT
CASSRDRSNTEAFF
>TRBJ2-7|TRBD1|few|TRBV29-1
TGCAGCGTCGAAACTCCGGGACAGTCCTACGAGCAGTACTTC
CSVETPGQSYEQYF
>TRBJ2-1|NA|once|TRBV19
TGTGCCAGTAGTATTGAGGGGTTCGGGTCCTACAATGAGCAGTTCTTC
CASSIEGFGSYNEQFF
>TRBJ2-1|TRBD2|few|TRBV4-2
TGTGCCAGCAGCCAGAGACTAGCGGGGGCCCAAAATGAGCAGTTCTTC
CASSQRLAGAQNEQFF
>TRBJ1-4|TRBD1|NA|TRBV4-3
TGCGCCAGCAGCCAAGATGGCAGGGGGAGTGAAAAACTGTTTTTT
CASSQDGRGSEKLFF
>TRBJ2-5|TRBD2|many|TRBV7-2
TGTGCCAGCCAGGGGACTAGGGTCGGAATGGGGACCCAGTACTTC
CASQGTRVGMGTQYF
>TRBJ1-6|NA|NA|TRBV9
TGTGCCAGCAGCCTCCCCCTCGACAGTTCCCATTCACCCCTCCACTTT
CASSLPLDSSHSPLHF
>TRBJ2-7|NA|few|TRBV20-1
TGCAGTGCTAAGATGGGGGGCGCTTCGTACGAGCAGTACTTC
CSAKMGGASYEQYF
>TRBJ1-1|NA|NA|TRBV14
TGTGCCAGCAGCCAAGATCCGGGCACGAACACTGAAGCTTTCTTT
CASSQDPGTNTEAFF
>TRBJ2-1|TRBD2|NA|TRBV20-1
TGCAGTGCTAGAGCCCTCTCTAGCGGGGGAGGGGAGCAGTTCTTC
CSARALSSGGGEQFF
>TRBJ2-3|TRBD1|NA|TRBV4-1
TGCGCCAGCAGCAAACGACAGGGTAGCACAAATACGCAGTATTTT
CASSKRQGSTNTQYF
>TRBJ1-1|TRBD1|NA|TRBV6-1
TGTGCCAGCAAGACAGGGAGTTCCACTGAAGCTTTCTTT
CASKTGSSTEAFF
>TRBJ1-1|NA|few|TRBV30
TGTGCCTGGGAGACACCCGCTGTGAACACTGAAGCTTTCTTT
CAWETPAVNTEAFF
>TRBJ2-7|NA|few|TRBV7-9
TGTGCCAGCAGCTCCCGGAGGGGAGACCTATACGAGCAGTACTTC
CASSSRRGDLYEQYF
>TRBJ2-3|NA|NA|TRBV12-3/TRBV12-4
TGTGCCAGCACGGGAGCGTCTAGCATAGATACGCAGTATTTT
CASTGASSIDTQYF
>TRBJ2-7|TRBD1|few|TRBV7-6
TGTGCCAGCAGCTCTGGGACAGAAGGGTCCCACGAGCAGTACTTC
CASSSGTEGSHEQYF
>TRBJ2-2|NA|few|TRBV29-1
TGCAGCGTTGACGTGGGTTCCTCCACCGGGGAGCTGTTTTTT
CSVDVGSSTGELFF
>TRBJ1-2|NA|NA|TRBV7-9
TGTGCCAGCAGCTTAGTAGGGCTTAACTATGGCTACACCTTC
CASSLVGLNYGYTF
>TRBJ2-7|NA|NA|TRBV7-6
TGTGCCAGCAGCCGAGGCTACAGTTACGAGCAGTACTTC
CASSRGYSYEQYF
>TRBJ1-1|TRBD1|few|TRBV7-2
TGTGCCAGCAGCTTACAGGGGGCAGGATTGGACACTGAAGCTTTCTTT
CASSLQGAGLDTEAFF
>TRBJ2-1|NA|few|TRBV4-3
TGCGCCAGCAGCCAAGTGGGCGGGGCCCATGAGCAGTTCTTC
CASSQVGGAHEQFF
>TRBJ1-1|NA|NA|TRBV4-1
TGCGCCAGCAGCCAATACATAGCGAACACTGAAGCTTTCTTT
CASSQYIANTEAFF
>TRBJ2-3|NA|NA|TRBV7-9
TGTGCCAGCAGCTTATTGGGTCTTGGGAACACAGATACGCAGTATTTT
CASSLLGLGNTDTQYF
>TRBJ2-5|NA|NA|TRBV7-8
TGTGCCAGCAGCTTAGCCTGGGGGCACCAAGAGACCCAGTACTTC
CASSLAWGHQETQYF
>TRBJ1-6|NA|NA|TRBV28
TGTGCCAGCAGTCCTAGGAGGGGGGCCCATTCACCCCTCCACTTT
CASSPRRGAHSPLHF
>TRBJ2-3|NA|many|TRBV7-2
TGTGCCAGCAGCTCGGGGGGCCCATCAGATACGCAGTATTTT
CASSSGGPSDTQYF
>TRBJ1-1|NA|NA|TRBV7-6
TGTGCCAGCAGCTTAGCGCTGAACACTGAAGCTTTCTTT
CASSLALNTEAFF
>TRBJ1-1|NA|many|TRBV7-9
TGTGCCAGCAGCTTAGAGGGACGGTTGAACACTGAAGCTTTCTTT
CASSLEGRLNTEAFF
>TRBJ2-7|NA|NA|TRBV4-1
TGCGCCAGCAGCCCAAATGCCCTACAGGGCAGCTACGAGCAGTACTTC
CASSPNALQGSYEQYF
>TRBJ2-3|TRBD2|few|TRBV29-1
TGCAGCGTTGTAGCGGGGGCCACGCAGTATTTT
CSVVAGATQYF
>TRBJ2-7|NA|NA|TRBV7-2
TGTGCCAGCAGCTTAGGAGGGGGGCGCGGTTACGAGCAGTACTTC
CASSLGGGRGYEQYF
>TRBJ2-3|NA|NA|TRBV12-3/TRBV12-4
TGTGCCAGCAGTTTAAGTAAGTGGACAGATACGCAGTATTTT
CASSLSKWTDTQYF
>TRBJ2-7|TRBD2|NA|TRBV27
TGTGCCAGCAGTTCTAAGACTAGCGGGGGTGACTACGAGCAGTACTTC
CASSSKTSGGDYEQYF
>TRBJ1-6|NA|NA|TRBV7-8
TGTGCCAGCAGCTTAGGCGGAGGATTTACCTCACCCCTCCACTTT
CASSLGGGFTSPLHF
>TRBJ2-2|TRBD2|few|TRBV12-3/TRBV12-4
TGTGCCAGCAGTTCCACTAGCGGGGGCTACACCGGGGAGCTGTTTTTT
CASSSTSGGYTGELFF
>TRBJ1-5|TRBD1|few|TRBV5-6
TGTGCCAGCAGCACGACAGGGTGGGGCGGCAATCAGCCCCAGCATTTT
CASSTTGWGGNQPQHF
>TRBJ1-1|NA|few|TRBV7-2
TGTGCCAGCAGCTTAATGGACACTGAAGCTTTCTTT
CASSLMDTEAFF
>TRBJ2-5|NA|few|TRBV7-9
TGTGCCAGCAGCTTATTTCTCGGACGGGACGAGACCCAGTACTTC
CASSLFLGRDETQYF
>TRBJ2-7|NA|few|TRBV12-3/TRBV12-4
TGTGCCAGCAGTTTCGGTCTGATTGAGCAGTACTTC
CASSFGLIEQYF
>TRBJ2-7|NA|few|TRBV7-3
TGTGCCAGCGAGCCGTACGACATCGACGAGCAGTACTTC
CASEPYDIDEQYF
>TRBJ2-7|NA|many|TRBV20-1
TGCAGTGCTAGGGGGCCCAGGGACTCCTACGAGCAGTACTTC
CSARGPRDSYEQYF
>TRBJ2-5|NA|NA|TRBV7-6
TGTGCCAGCAGCGTAAACCCCCCTTTGACAGTTAGCCAAGAGACCCAGTACTTC
CASSVNPPLTVSQETQYF
>TRBJ2-1|TRBD2|many|TRBV7-2
TGTGCCAGCAGCTTAACGACTAGCGGGGGCTCACTATACAATGAGCAGTTCTTC
CASSLTTSGGSLYNEQFF
>TRBJ2-7|NA|NA|TRBV7-8
TGTGCCAGCAGCTTAGAGGGCAGGACCAGTTATCAATACGAGCAGTACTTC
CASSLEGRTSYQYEQYF
>TRBJ1-1|NA|NA|TRBV12-3/TRBV12-4
TGTGCCAGTACTTATGAACAGCTGAACACTGAAGCTTTCTTT
CASTYEQLNTEAFF
>TRBJ2-1|NA|NA|TRBV7-8
TGTGCCAGCAGCCCCCCGGGACAAAACAATGAGCAGTTCTTC
CASSPPGQNNEQFF
>TRBJ1-1|TRBD1|NA|TRBV7-8
TGTGCCAGCAGCTTAAGACAGGGGAGCTCTGAAGCTTTCTTT
CASSLRQGSSEAFF
>TRBJ1-2|NA|few|TRBV7-9
TGTGCCAGCAGCTCCTTCGGCGCTGGTGGTTACACCTTC
CASSSFGAGGYTF
>TRBJ2-1|NA|many|TRBV12-3/TRBV12-4
TGTGCCAGCAGTTTTTCAGGACGGGTTTGGGGTGAGCAGTTCTTC
CASSFSGRVWGEQFF
>TRBJ2-3|NA|many|TRBV5-5
TGTGCCAGCAGCTTCCAGGGAGGGGGGAGCACAGATACGCAGTATTTT
CASSFQGGGSTDTQYF
>TRBJ2-2|NA|NA|TRBV4-1
TGCGCCAGCAGCCAAGCCGCAGGGTTTGGGCGCACCGGGGAGCTGTTTTTT
CASSQAAGFGRTGELFF
>TRBJ2-2|NA|NA|TRBV27
TGTGCCAGCAGTATAGCGGGACAGGGCGGGGACACCGGGGAGCTGTTTTTT
CASSIAGQGGDTGELFF
>TRBJ2-7|TRBD2|NA|TRBV15
TGTGCCACCAGCCCCGGGGGGGCCTCCTACGAGCAGTACTTC
CATSPGGASYEQYF
>TRBJ2-7|NA|NA|TRBV7-9
TGTGCCAGCAGCTTAACGGGGAATCGCGAGCAGTACTTC
CASSLTGNREQYF
>TRBJ2-3|TRBD1|few|TRBV12-3/TRBV12-4
TGTGCCAGCAGCTTCACAGGGGATAACACAGATACGCAGTATTTT
CASSFTGDNTDTQYF
>TRBJ1-1|NA|NA|TRBV19
TGTGCCAGTAAGGTAAAGGTGAACACTGAAGCTTTCTTT
CASKVKVNTEAFF